The 3 T cell receptor beta chains listed next were all sequenced from one sample in a study of blood T cells in healthy people across ages. The authors ran a second PCR of 7 to 11 cycles using a sample-barcoded 5' primer and a J-beta primer mix. TCRdb reanalysed the 5' RACE reads using MiXCR and keeps one entry per CDR3 protein. The sample lists roughly 700,000 distinct CDR3 sequences, around 45% occurring once. Sequencing was performed on blood. The receptors shown here come from an older woman in good health.

The CDR3 reads CASSLEADDEQFF. The CDR3 DNA follows: TGTGCCAGCAGCTTAGAAGCAGACGACGAGCAGTTCTTC. V and J are TRBV7-8 and TRBJ2-1; no definite D call. V lost 1 base and J lost 10, with 11 bases in between. The germline V gene encodes CDR1 SGHVS and CDR2 FQNEAQ. The CDR3 spans 13 residues.

The rearrangement uses TRBV4-3 and TRBJ2-6; no clear D gene. Trimming stripped 1 base from V and 2 bases from J, with 15 bases between. The CDR3 extends over 18 amino acids. The germline gives CDR1 LGHNA, CDR2 YSLEER. CDR3 in DNA: TGCGCCAGCAGCCAAGGTCTCAGCCCTGGGGCTGGGGCCAACGTCCTGACTTTC. This encodes CASSQGLSPGAGANVLTF.

The chain links TRBV7-2 to TRBJ2-7, with 10 bases fitting TRBD2. Gene TRBJ2-5 matches the end of the DNA better, so the J call may be wrong. Germline V gene sequence: CDR1 SGHTA, CDR2 FQGNSA. The CDR3 covers 16 residues. The CDR3 nucleotides are TGTGCCAGCAGCTTTCTACTAGCGGGGAGGGGGGGGACCCAGTACTTC. Protein: CASSFLLAGRGGTQYF.